The 13 T cell receptor beta chains in this list originate from one sample, sequenced in a study of memory CD4+ T cells and cytomegalovirus serostatus (dated by TCRdb to the late 2010s). Library generation was performed with the immunoSEQ multiplex PCR assay. TCRdb re-hosts the immuneACCESS table, in-frame sequences only. Its copies lack some clones; in the studies checked, an unresolved V gene accounts for under half of them, and the cause for the rest is not known. Here the sample has over 60,000 clones; roughly four fifths occur a single time. Jointly, the top ten make up approximately 0.81% of the sample. A FACSAria II was used to sort memory CD4+ T cells, defined as single viable CD3+CD4+CD8-CD45RO+ cells. Sequencing was done on a sample of memory CD4+ T cells from blood. Receptor source: an adult in good health and CMV-seronegative.

This CDR3 reads CASKGNANTGELFF. The CDR3 bases are TGTGCCAGCAAAGGGAACGCGAACACCGGGGAGCTGTTTTTT. This chain connects TRBV28 to TRBJ2-2; D not certain. The CDR3 runs 14 residues. The V gene's germline CDR1 is MDHEN and CDR2 SYDVKM. The V end lost 7 bases, the J end lost 0 bases, and 9 bases lay between the germline ends.

The chain is built from TRBV6-1 and TRBJ1-1; 7 bases are shared with TRBD1. This CDR3 has 13 amino acids. The trim removed 3 bases at V and 11 bases at J, leaving 9 bases unmatched. Looked up from germline, CDR1 is MNHNS and CDR2 is SASEGT. The CDR3 here is CASSDRYRGDAFF. The CDR3 nucleotides are TGTGCCAGCAGTGATCGCTACAGGGGCGACGCTTTCTTT.

The chain is built from TRBV6-5 and TRBJ2-7, with unresolved D. Germline V lookup: CDR1 MNHEY, CDR2 SVGAGI. Trimming cost V 6 bases and J 6 bases, with 9 bases left between them. This CDR3 is 11 amino acids long. The CDR3 loop reads CASSQDGEQYF. The CDR3 DNA follows: TGTGCCAGCAGCCAGGACGGCGAGCAGTACTTC.

This clone was seen a single time. V usage is TRBV18 and J usage is TRBJ2-7; D unresolved. This CDR3 has 15 residues. Trimming cost V 1 base and J 4 bases, with 14 bases left between them. Germline assignment: CDR1 KGHSH and CDR2 LQKENI. The CDR3 nucleotides are TGTGCCAGCTCACCACGTACCTCCCTCGGGTACGAGCAGTACTTC. Its protein is CASSPRTSLGYEQYF.

The chain carries TRBV5-4 and TRBJ1-6, with D possibly being TRBD1 (5 bases). The CDR3 length is 17 residues. Trimming stripped 2 bases from V and 6 bases from J, with 18 bases between. Germline V gene data show CDR1 as SGHNT and CDR2 as YYREEE (reference sequence). In DNA form, the CDR3 reads TGTGCCAGCAGCTTCATGGGGGTGCGGAGGAGTAATTCACCCCTCCACTTT. As protein: CASSFMGVRRSNSPLHF.

This rearrangement joins TRBV7-3 to TRBJ2-3, with 10 bases fitting TRBD2. Germline V CDR1 and CDR2: SGHTA, FQGTGA. The CDR3 runs 15 residues. The J segment lost 6 bases and the V segment lost 5 bases, leaving 8 bases of the junction unmatched. The CDR3 is CASSPVAGGQDTQYF. The CDR3 coding sequence is TGTGCCAGCAGCCCGGTAGCGGGGGGCCAGGATACGCAGTATTTT.

Only one count was recorded for this clone. This sequence joins TRBV7-9 and TRBJ2-3; 10 nucleotides match TRBD2. This CDR3 has 16 residues. J was trimmed by 2 bases and V by 5 bases; bases with no gene match: 7. The germline V gene has CDR1 SEHNR and CDR2 FQNEAQ (reference sequence). The CDR3 nucleotides read TGTGCCAGCAGCCTTCGGACTAGCGGAATCACAGATACGCAGTATTTT. It encodes CASSLRTSGITDTQYF. The full variable domain, with the rest looked up from reference TRBV7-9 and TRBJ2-3, is DTGVSQNPRHKITKRGQNVTFRCDPISEHNRLYWYRQTLGQGPEFLTYFQNEAQLEKSRLLSDRFSAERPKGSFSTLEIQRTEQGDSAMYLCASSLRTSGITDTQYFGPGTRLTVL.

The chain has TRBV28 and TRBJ1-5; D gene ambiguous. Looked up from germline, CDR1 is MDHEN and CDR2 is SYDVKM. The CDR3 sequence is 17 residues long. V lost 6 bases and J lost 2, with 20 bases in between. Written as DNA, the CDR3 is TGTGCCAGCAGCCCCCTTAAAGGCTCCTGGGGCAATCAGCCCCAGCATTTT. It specifies CASSPLKGSWGNQPQHF.

DNA for the CDR3: TGTGCCACCAGCAGGTTTCGGGGGGCCGGTGAAGCTTTCTTT. It encodes CATSRFRGAGEAFF. The V call is TRBV15, the J call TRBJ1-1; D might be TRBD1 (6 bases). In germline, CDR1 is LNHNV, CDR2 YYDKDF (reference sequence). V was cut by 3 bases and J by 7 bases, with 15 bases left in between. The CDR3 spans 14 residues.

This chain joins TRBV28 and TRBJ2-6; D not resolved. Per the germline V gene, CDR1 is MDHEN and CDR2 is SYDVKM. The CDR3 is 17 amino acids. Trimming stripped 4 bases from V and 1 base from J, with 14 bases between. The CDR3 sequence: CASSSADGMSGANVLTF. CDR3 in DNA: TGTGCCAGCAGTTCCGCGGACGGAATGTCTGGGGCCAACGTCCTGACTTTC.

Only one count was recorded for this clone. The V call is TRBV20-1, the J call TRBJ1-2; D call uncertain. V shed 0 bases and J shed 7 bases, with 3 bases lying between them. CDR1 is DFQATT, CDR2 SNEGSKA, per germline (reference sequence). CDR3 size: 10 residues. This chain's CDR3 is CSARDPGYTF. In DNA form, the CDR3 reads TGCAGTGCTAGAGATCCTGGCTACACCTTC.

The V call is TRBV6-6, the J call TRBJ1-1, with D tentatively TRBD1 (5 bases). The V gene's germline CDR1 is MNHNY and CDR2 SVGAGI (reference sequence). This CDR3 spans 13 amino acids. V was clipped by 0 bases and J by 8 bases, with 10 bases between them. The CDR3 DNA sequence: TGTGCCAGCAGTTACTCATGGCAGGGCGAAGCTTTCTTT. As protein: CASSYSWQGEAFF.

V and J are TRBV29-1 and TRBJ1-1, with a possible D match to TRBD1 (6 bases). CDR1 and CDR2 (germline): SQVTM, ANQGSEA. V lost 6 bases, J lost 2 bases, and 13 bases lay in between. The CDR3 contains 13 residues. The CDR3 sequence is CSVPDRRNTEAFF. The CDR3, as DNA: TGCAGCGTACCCGACAGGCGAAACACTGAAGCTTTCTTT.